A single T cell receptor (beta chain) is shown here with its context. What it binds is not known. These data originate in a study of a mutant IDH1 vaccine in newly diagnosed glioma. CDR3 length: 14 amino acids. Germline loops: CDR1 SQVTM, CDR2 ANQGSEA. Germline trimming cut 6 bases from V and 4 bases from J; bases unmatched to any gene: 7. The time point was: week 35, safety follow-up. One vaccine dose held 300 ug of mutant IDH1 20-mer peptide and came with topical imiquimod. Sequencing was performed with immunoSEQ multiplex PCR; in TCRdb, only in-frame clones are kept and a portion is missing. This table holds about 60,000 clones, around four fifths found once.

The gene calls are TRBV29-1 and TRBJ2-3; 10 bases align to TRBD1. The sample was PBMCs, taken from a glioma patient whose treatment included an IDH1 peptide vaccine. The origin of this receptor is a man aged 30 to 39 with glioma. The CDR3: CSVRGTGVPDTQYF. CDR3 coding DNA: TGCAGCGTCCGAGGGACAGGGGTCCCAGATACGCAGTATTTT.